Listed here are 30 T cell receptor beta chains from one sample, sequenced in a study of CD8+ T cells in alopecia areata. Extraction of RNA preceded its reverse transcription into cDNA, which served as the sequencing template. Using immunoSEQ multiplex PCR, the repertoire was profiled, and TCRdb retains in-frame clones only, with some absent. This sample comprises some 1,600 clones, none seen once only. The material sequenced was skin. The receptor set was obtained from a C3H/HeJ mouse with alopecia areata. This mouse strain has H2-k as its MHC haplotype.

This clone was detected a few times. Here the gene names and germline are mouse. The missing CDR3 end, 4 residues past where the read stops, is filled in from the germline J gene. The V call is TRBV13-3, the J call TRBJ2-5, with a weak D call TRBD1 (6 bases). Trimming left V 4 bases short and J 0 bases short, with 9 bases between. CDR1 is NNHDY and CDR2 is SYVADS in the germline V gene. CDR3 size: 14 residues. The CDR3 spells CASSYRVNQDTQYF. The part of the CDR3 DNA that was read is TGTGCCAGCAGTTACAGGGTTAACCAAGAC.

This clone is judged medium-sized. Gene names are the mouse ones. The CDR3 loop is CASSSTYEQYF. The CDR3 DNA, read in part, is TGTGCTAGCAGTAGCACTTAT. This sequence joins TRBV17 and TRBJ2-7; D ambiguous. Read coverage stops 4 residues before the CDR3 terminus; the germline J gene supplies the remainder. Germline lookup yields CDR1 MNHDT and CDR2 YYDKIL. The CDR3 contains 11 residues.

This clone was observed at least ten times. The gene names given are mouse names. The read stops 4 residues short of the end of the CDR3; the missing end is completed from the germline J gene. V gene TRBV19 combines with J gene TRBJ1-1; the D gene is possibly TRBD1 (6 bases). CDR1 FNHDT and CDR2 SITEND come from the germline V gene (reference sequence). The CDR3 is 15 residues long. V was clipped by 0 bases and J by 0 bases, with 9 bases between them. The part of the CDR3 DNA that was read is TGTGCCAGCAGTATAGGTGGGACAACAAACACA. It specifies CASSIGGTTNT. The whole CDR3 protein reads CASSIGGTTNTEVFF.

This clone was seen a few times. Gene names refer to mouse genes. The read ends 4 residues shy of where the CDR3 ends; the end is completed using the germline J gene. J is TRBJ2-5 and V is TRBV5; perhaps TRBD1 as D (6 bases). CDR1 is LGHNA and CDR2 is YNLKQL in the germline V gene (reference sequence). The V and J ends lost 0 bases and 0 bases respectively, with 10 bases between them. The CDR3 runs 16 residues. Partial CDR3 DNA: TGTGCCAGCAGCCAAGAACCAGGGGTTAACCAAGAC. This translates into CASSQEPGVNQD. The entire CDR3 protein is CASSQEPGVNQDTQYF.

Remarks on this clone: The genes are named according to mouse. The CDR3: CASSFRDGGGYEQYF. Partial CDR3 DNA: TGTGCAAGCAGCTTCCGGGACGGGGGGGGCTAT. The chain joins TRBV16 to TRBJ2-7; 7 bases align to TRBD2. The read is 4 residues too short to cover the CDR3 end, so that end is filled in from the germline J gene. V trimming: 3 bases; J trimming: 3 bases; junction bases outside the gene matches: 8. Germline assignment: CDR1 SGHSA and CDR2 FRNQAP. The CDR3 contains 15 residues. The full variable domain, its missing parts supplied by reference TRBV16 and TRBJ2-7, is NAGVIQTPRHKVTGKGQEATLWCEPISGHSAVFWYRQTIVQGLEFLTYFRNQAPIDDSGMPKERFSAQMPNQSHSTLKIQSTQPQDSAVYLCASSFRDGGGYEQYFGPGTRLTVL.

This clone was recorded a few times. Gene names denote mouse genes. The CDR3 extends 4 residues past the end of the read, so its final part is completed from the germline J gene. The same CDR3 also results from other DNA sequences found in this sample. The chain uses TRBV19 and TRBJ1-2; possible D gene TRBD1, 6 bases. The V end was cut by 0 bases, the J end by 2 bases, with 8 bases between. This CDR3 comprises 14 residues. Germline lookup yields CDR1 FNHDT and CDR2 SITEND (reference sequence). Incomplete CDR3 DNA: TGTGCCAGCAGTATAGACAGGGTGAACTCC. Translated: CASSIDRVNS. The full CDR3 is CASSIDRVNSDYTF.

In its sample, this clone ranks as medium-sized. Any gene name here is a mouse gene name. With the read ending 4 residues before the CDR3 end, the germline J gene is used to fill in that end. This rearrangement joins TRBV1 to TRBJ2-1, with D possibly being TRBD1 (6 bases). The V gene's germline CDR1 is NSQYPW and CDR2 LRSPGD (reference sequence). The CDR3 is 17 amino acids. The V end lost 0 bases, the J end lost 0 bases, and 12 bases lay between the germline ends. CDR3 DNA (partial): TGCACCTGCAGTGCAGAAGGTGGACAGTATAACTATGCT. It codes for CTCSAEGGQYNYA. In full, the CDR3 is CTCSAEGGQYNYAEQFF. The variable domain in full, completed from reference TRBV1 and TRBJ2-1, reads VTLLEQNPRWRLVPRGQAVNLRCILKNSQYPWMSWYQQDLQKQLQWLFTLRSPGDKEVKSLPGADYLATRVTDTELRLQVANMSQGRTLYCTCSAEGGQYNYAEQFFGPGTRLTVL.

Worth noting for this clone: Genes here carry mouse names. From the germline J gene comes the end of the CDR3, since the read stops 4 residues before it. V gene TRBV13-1 combines with J gene TRBJ2-4, with 11 bases fitting TRBD2. CDR3 length equals 16 residues. Germline CDR1 reads NSHNY; CDR2 reads SYGAGN. Trimming at V came to 6 bases and at J to 0 bases, leaving 6 bases not matched to a gene. The CDR3 sequence: CASTRLGGSSQNTLYF. The covered CDR3 bases are TGTGCCAGCACCCGACTGGGGGGGTCTAGTCAAAAC.

The sample holds a few counts of this clone. Here the gene names and germline are mouse. The read comes to an end 4 residues before the CDR3 does, leaving the germline J gene to fill in the end. J is TRBJ2-7 and V is TRBV1; 9 bases are a match to TRBD1. There are 16 residues in the CDR3. Germline assignment: CDR1 NSQYPW and CDR2 LRSPGD (reference sequence). The V and J ends lost 3 bases and 2 bases, in that order; junction bases with no gene match: 8. The CDR3 bases that were read are TGCACCTGCAGTGCTACCCCCGGGACAGGGACCTAT. This encodes CTCSATPGTGTY. The whole CDR3 sequence reads CTCSATPGTGTYEQYF.

There are a few counts of this clone. Gene names follow the mouse nomenclature. Read data end 4 residues before the CDR3 end; the end is taken from the germline J gene. The V call is TRBV13-2, the J call TRBJ2-1; the match to TRBD2 covers 8 bases. CDR3 size: 14 residues. Germline values: CDR1 NNHNN, CDR2 SYGAGS (reference sequence). CDR3 region: CASGDAAGGAEQFF. The part of the CDR3 DNA that was read is TGTGCCAGCGGTGATGCAGCTGGGGGGGCT.

As concerns this clone: Genes and germline come from the mouse. The CDR3 is cut off 4 residues early in the read; its end comes from the germline J gene. V and J are TRBV13-3 and TRBJ1-1, with D possibly TRBD1 on 6 matching bases. Germline V gene lookup returns CDR1 NNHDY and CDR2 SYVADS. The CDR3 is 16 amino acids. The covered CDR3 bases are TGTGCCAGCAGTGATGCTCGACTGGGGGGGGCGCGA. It codes for CASSDARLGGAR. The full CDR3 reads CASSDARLGGAREVFF.

The sample holds many counts of this clone. Gene names and germline match the mouse. The CDR3 end is not reached by the read, which stops 4 residues before it; the germline J gene fills it in. The genes are TRBV13-1 and TRBJ2-3, with D perhaps TRBD2 (6 bases). This CDR3 is 15 amino acids long. V lost 7 bases to trimming and J lost 0 bases, with 15 bases between them. CDR1 and CDR2 from the germline V gene are NSHNY and SYGAGN. CDR3: CASARDSTSAETLYF. CDR3 DNA, as far as it was read: TGTGCCAGCGCCCGGGACTCCACTAGTGCAGAA.

This clone has a count of ten or more. Mouse gene names and germline throughout. Read data end 4 residues before the CDR3 end; the end is taken from the germline J gene. This chain uses TRBV5 with TRBJ2-7; 7 bases agree with TRBD1. Germline values: CDR1 LGHNA, CDR2 YNLKQL (reference sequence). The CDR3 is 15 residues long. The junction had 4 bases not matched to a gene; V was cut back by 1 base and J by 1 base. CDR3 DNA (partial): TGTGCCAGCAGCCAAGCGAGGGACAGATCCTAT. Translated: CASSQARDRSY. The complete CDR3 protein is CASSQARDRSYEQYF.

This clone has just a few counts. Any gene name here is a mouse gene name. The read gets to within 4 residues of the CDR3 end, and the germline J gene fills in the rest. The V gene is TRBV12-2, the J gene TRBJ2-4, with unresolved D. CDR3 length: 10 amino acids. CDR1 is SGHLS, CDR2 HYDKME, per germline. The sequenced CDR3 bases are TGTGCCGCTGGCGGAAAC. It encodes CAAGGN. The entire CDR3 protein is CAAGGNTLYF.

A remark on this clone: Gene names denote mouse genes. With the read ending 4 residues before the CDR3 end, the germline J gene is used to fill in that end. This sequence joins TRBV5 and TRBJ2-1; 7 bases are a match to TRBD1. Germline loops: CDR1 LGHNA, CDR2 YNLKQL (reference sequence). The CDR3 is made up of 15 amino acids. Trimming took 0 bases from V and 5 from J; bases not matched to a gene: 4. The CDR3 loop is CASSQEKTGNAEQFF. CDR3 DNA (partial): TGTGCCAGCAGCCAAGAAAAGACAGGGAATGCT.

This clone has ten or more counts. Gene names are the mouse ones. The missing CDR3 end, 4 residues past where the read stops, is filled in from the germline J gene. The V gene is TRBV13-1, the J gene TRBJ2-7; TRBD2 matches 7 bases. The CDR3 extends over 13 amino acids. The germline V gene has CDR1 NSHNY and CDR2 SYGAGN. The CDR3 DNA, read in part, is TGTGCCAGCAGTGGAGGGACTGCTTAT. It specifies CASSGGTAY. The full-length CDR3 reads as CASSGGTAYEQYF.

About this clone itself: Here the gene names and germline are mouse. Read data end 4 residues before the CDR3 end; the end is taken from the germline J gene. V is TRBV13-3 and J is TRBJ2-1; 12 bases line up with TRBD2. The J segment lost 4 bases and the V segment lost 5 bases, leaving 1 base of the junction unmatched. The CDR3 has 14 residues. Germline CDR1 NNHDY, CDR2 SYVADS. The DNA read from the CDR3 is TGTGCCAGCAGGGACTGGGGGGGGTATGCT. Its translation is CASRDWGGYA. The complete CDR3 reads CASRDWGGYAEQFF.

In its sample, this clone was seen many times. The gene symbols are mouse symbols. The CDR3 end is not reached by the read, which stops 4 residues before it; the germline J gene fills it in. The chain has TRBV13-1 and TRBJ1-1, with D tentatively TRBD1 (5 bases). Germline values: CDR1 NSHNY, CDR2 SYGAGN. CDR3 length equals 14 residues. The CDR3 region is CASSDGLGGREVFF. The part of the CDR3 DNA that was read is TGTGCCAGCAGTGACGGTCTGGGGGGGAGA.

This clone is medium-sized (0.01 to 0.1%) by share. Genes and germline are mouse. Read coverage stops 4 residues before the CDR3 terminus; the germline J gene supplies the remainder. J is TRBJ2-5 and V is TRBV5, with 10 bases identical to TRBD1. Germline-derived CDR1 and CDR2 are LGHNA and YNLKQL (reference sequence). The CDR3 totals 16 residues. The CDR3 sequence is CASSQDRDRGRDTQYF. The CDR3 DNA, read in part, is TGTGCCAGCAGCCAAGATAGGGACAGGGGACGGGAC.

This clone is labeled medium-sized. Mouse germline and gene names are used. The read falls 4 residues short of the CDR3 end, and the missing part is taken from the germline J gene. The chain has TRBV13-3 and TRBJ2-5; 9 bases are shared with TRBD2. Germline loops: CDR1 NNHDY, CDR2 SYVADS. V trimming: 0 bases; J trimming: 0 bases; junction bases outside the gene matches: 2. The CDR3 is 16 amino acids. The CDR3 here is CASSDAGLGNQDTQYF. The CDR3 bases that were read are TGTGCCAGCAGTGATGCTGGACTGGGGAACCAAGAC.

Only a few counts were recorded for this clone. Genes here carry mouse names. The CDR3 is cut off 4 residues early in the read; its end comes from the germline J gene. This chain connects TRBV5 to TRBJ2-1; D may be TRBD2 (5 bases). Trimming took 3 bases from V and 5 from J, leaving 11 bases between them. Germline assignment: CDR1 LGHNA and CDR2 YNLKQL (reference sequence). There are 14 residues in the CDR3. The sequenced CDR3 bases are TGTGCCAGCAGCCAGTGGGGAGGCGATGCT. Protein product: CASSQWGGDA. The full CDR3 is CASSQWGGDAEQFF.

This clone was found many times. Any gene name here is a mouse gene name. The read terminates 4 residues before the CDR3 end, so the remaining end is supplied by the germline J gene. V and J are TRBV19 and TRBJ1-2; TRBD1 agrees at 11 bases. Germline-derived CDR1 and CDR2 are FNHDT and SITEND (reference sequence). CDR3 length: 14 amino acids. V lost 4 bases and J lost 3; bases outside the gene matches: 2. The CDR3 is CASSWTGGDSDYTF. The covered CDR3 bases are TGTGCCAGCAGTTGGACAGGGGGCGACTCC.

This clone was seen repeatedly, ten times or more. Gene labels here are mouse ones. The read falls 4 residues short of the CDR3 end, and the missing part is taken from the germline J gene. V usage is TRBV13-3 and J usage is TRBJ2-4, with TRBD1 matching over 7 bases. Losses at the gene ends were 5 bases for V and 3 bases for J; bases not matched to a gene: 6. The germline V gene has CDR1 NNHDY and CDR2 SYVADS. The CDR3 spans 14 residues. The CDR3: CASRLQGRQNTLYF. Partial CDR3 DNA: TGTGCCAGCAGGCTACAGGGGAGGCAAAAC. Drawing the rest from reference TRBV13-3 and TRBJ2-4, the complete variable domain is EAAVTQSPRSKVAVTGGKVTLSCHQTNNHDYMYWYRQDTGHGLRLIHYSYVADSTEKGDIPDGYKASRPSQENFSLILELASLSQTAVYFCASRLQGRQNTLYFGAGTRLSVL.

Many counts were recorded for this clone. Gene names and germline match the mouse. With the read ending 4 residues before the CDR3 end, the germline J gene is used to fill in that end. The rearrangement links TRBV29 to TRBJ1-2; tentatively, D is TRBD1 (5 bases). V was clipped by 3 bases and J by 0 bases, with 8 bases between them. The CDR3 is made up of 14 amino acids. Germline lookup yields CDR1 MSHET and CDR2 SYDVDS. CDR3 DNA, as far as it was read: TGTGCTAGCAGTTTGGGGGGTGCAAACTCC. Translation: CASSLGGANS. The full CDR3 sequence reads CASSLGGANSDYTF.

This clone has at least ten counts. The gene names here belong to mouse. The read comes to an end 4 residues before the CDR3 does, leaving the germline J gene to fill in the end. The chain carries TRBV14 and TRBJ2-5, with D possibly being TRBD1 (6 bases). CDR3 size: 13 residues. In germline, CDR1 is SGHDT, CDR2 FRDEAV. The CDR3 sequence: CASRTGTKDTQYF. The sequenced CDR3 bases are TGTGCCAGCAGAACCGGGACAAAAGAC. Based on the CDR3 plus reference TRBV14 and TRBJ2-5, the full variable domain is EAGVTQSPRYAVLQEGQAVSFWCDPISGHDTLYWYQQPRDQGPQLLVYFRDEAVIDNSQLPSDRFSAVRPKGTNSTLKIQSAKQGDTATYLCASRTGTKDTQYFGPGTRLLVL.

Relative to its sample, this clone is large. Gene names are mouse gene names. The CDR3 extends 4 residues past the end of the read, so its final part is completed from the germline J gene. The V and J genes are TRBV13-2 and TRBJ1-1, with 11 bases matching TRBD1. J was trimmed by 4 bases and V by 10 bases; bases with no gene match: 9. The CDR3 totals 14 residues. Germline lookup yields CDR1 NNHNN and CDR2 SYGAGS (reference sequence). Here the CDR3 reads CAVTRDRGATEVFF. CDR3 DNA, as far as it was read: TGTGCCGTGACCCGGGACAGGGGGGCCACA.

This clone appeared many times. Gene and germline names: mouse. The read terminates 4 residues ahead of where the CDR3 ends, so the germline J gene completes it. The rearrangement uses TRBV1 and TRBJ2-1; D is unclear. Trimming removed 1 base at V and 1 base at J, with 5 bases between. This CDR3 spans 14 amino acids. CDR1 is NSQYPW, CDR2 LRSPGD, per germline (reference sequence). The CDR3 here is CTCSAVRNYAEQFF. CDR3 DNA, as far as it was read: TGCACCTGCAGTGCAGTCAGAAACTATGCT.

In its sample, this clone was seen many times. Mouse gene names and germline throughout. The CDR3 DNA, read in part, is TGTGCCAGCGGTGATTCTGGGGAAGAC. Residues: CASGDSGED. The full CDR3 is CASGDSGEDTQYF. V and J are TRBV13-2 and TRBJ2-5, with D tentatively TRBD2 (6 bases). The CDR3 end is not reached by the read, which stops 4 residues before it; the germline J gene fills it in. Looked up from germline, CDR1 is NNHNN and CDR2 is SYGAGS (reference sequence). This CDR3 comprises 13 residues.

This clone turned up a few times. Germline and genes here are mouse. With the read ending 4 residues before the CDR3 end, the germline J gene is used to fill in that end. V gene TRBV13-1 combines with J gene TRBJ2-5, with 10 bases aligning to TRBD2. Germline CDR1 reads NSHNY; CDR2 reads SYGAGN. This CDR3 has 14 amino acids. CDR3 DNA, as far as it was read: TGTGCCAGCAGTCTGGGGGGGCGGGAGGAC. Translated, it gives CASSLGGRED. The CDR3 in its entirety is CASSLGGREDTQYF.

This clone was detected ten times or more. Gene names are the mouse ones. Coverage ceases 4 residues before the CDR3 finishes, and the germline J gene fills in the end. The chain links TRBV3 to TRBJ1-2; 8 positions agree with TRBD1. J gave up 3 bases and V 3 bases, and 9 bases lay outside the gene matches. The CDR3 runs 16 residues. The germline gives CDR1 SNHLY, CDR2 FYNGKV (reference sequence). CDR3 DNA (partial): TGTGCCAGCAGCTTGAGGGAGACAGGGGAGGACTCC. It encodes CASSLRETGEDS. The entire CDR3 protein reads CASSLRETGEDSDYTF.